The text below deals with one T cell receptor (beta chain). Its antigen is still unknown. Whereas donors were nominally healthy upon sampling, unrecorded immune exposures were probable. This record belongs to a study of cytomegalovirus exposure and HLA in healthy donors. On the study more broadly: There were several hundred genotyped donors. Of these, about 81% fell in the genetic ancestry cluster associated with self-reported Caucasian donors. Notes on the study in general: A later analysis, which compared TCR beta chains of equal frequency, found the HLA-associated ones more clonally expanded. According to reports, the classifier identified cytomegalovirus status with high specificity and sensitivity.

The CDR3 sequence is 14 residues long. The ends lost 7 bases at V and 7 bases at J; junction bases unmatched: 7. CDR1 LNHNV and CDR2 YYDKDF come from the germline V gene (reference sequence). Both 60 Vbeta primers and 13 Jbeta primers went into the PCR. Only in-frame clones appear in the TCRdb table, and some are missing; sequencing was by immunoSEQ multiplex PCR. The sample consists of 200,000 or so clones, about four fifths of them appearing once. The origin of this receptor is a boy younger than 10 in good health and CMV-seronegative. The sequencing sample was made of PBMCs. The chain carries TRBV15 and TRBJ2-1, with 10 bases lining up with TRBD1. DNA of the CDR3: TGTGCCACCACCAGGGACAGGGGTGGGAATGAGCAGTTCTTC. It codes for CATTRDRGGNEQFF.